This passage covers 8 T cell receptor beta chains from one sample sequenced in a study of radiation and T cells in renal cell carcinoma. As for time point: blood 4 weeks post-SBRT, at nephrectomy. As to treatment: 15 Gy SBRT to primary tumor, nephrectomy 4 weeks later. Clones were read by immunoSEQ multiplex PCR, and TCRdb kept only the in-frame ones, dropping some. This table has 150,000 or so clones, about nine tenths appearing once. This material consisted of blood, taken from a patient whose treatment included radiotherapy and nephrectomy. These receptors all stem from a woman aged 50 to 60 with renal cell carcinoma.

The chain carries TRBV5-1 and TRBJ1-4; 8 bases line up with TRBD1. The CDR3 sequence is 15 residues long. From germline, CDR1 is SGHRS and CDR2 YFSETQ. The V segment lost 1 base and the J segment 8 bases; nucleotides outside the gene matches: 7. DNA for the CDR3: TGCGCCAGCAGCTTGAGGACAGGGCCGAGGGAAAAACTGTTTTTT. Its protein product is CASSLRTGPREKLFF.

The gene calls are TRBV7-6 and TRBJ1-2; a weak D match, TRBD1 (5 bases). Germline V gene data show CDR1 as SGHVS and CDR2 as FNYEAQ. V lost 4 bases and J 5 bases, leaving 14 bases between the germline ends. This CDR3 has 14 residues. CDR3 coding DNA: TGTGCCAGCAGCTCACAGGACGGCGTATATGGCTACACCTTC. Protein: CASSSQDGVYGYTF.

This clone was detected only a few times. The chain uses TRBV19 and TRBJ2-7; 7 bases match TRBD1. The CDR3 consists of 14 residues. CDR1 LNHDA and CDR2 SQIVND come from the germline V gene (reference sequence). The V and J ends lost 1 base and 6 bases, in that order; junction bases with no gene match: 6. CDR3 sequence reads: CASSIASGTVEQYF. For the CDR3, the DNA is TGTGCCAGTAGTATAGCTTCCGGGACAGTCGAGCAGTACTTC.

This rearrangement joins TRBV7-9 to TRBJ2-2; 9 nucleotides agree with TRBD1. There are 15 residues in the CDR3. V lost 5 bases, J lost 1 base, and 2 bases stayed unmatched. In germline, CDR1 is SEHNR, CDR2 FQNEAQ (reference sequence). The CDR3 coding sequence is TGTGCCAGCAGCCCGGGACAGGGGAACACCGGGGAGCTGTTTTTT. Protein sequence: CASSPGQGNTGELFF.

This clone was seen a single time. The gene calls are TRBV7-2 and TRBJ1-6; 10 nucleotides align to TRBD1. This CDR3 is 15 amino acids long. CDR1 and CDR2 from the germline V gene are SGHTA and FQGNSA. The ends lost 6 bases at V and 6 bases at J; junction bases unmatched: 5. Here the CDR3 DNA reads TGTGCCAGCAGTCGACAGGGGGCGCGTAATTCACCCCTCCACTTT. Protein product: CASSRQGARNSPLHF.

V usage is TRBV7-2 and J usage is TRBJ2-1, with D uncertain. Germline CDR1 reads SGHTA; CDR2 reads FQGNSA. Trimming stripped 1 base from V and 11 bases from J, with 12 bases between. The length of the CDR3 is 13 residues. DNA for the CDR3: TGTGCCAGCAGCTTAGAAATGGCGGCAAAGCAGTTCTTC. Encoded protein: CASSLEMAAKQFF.

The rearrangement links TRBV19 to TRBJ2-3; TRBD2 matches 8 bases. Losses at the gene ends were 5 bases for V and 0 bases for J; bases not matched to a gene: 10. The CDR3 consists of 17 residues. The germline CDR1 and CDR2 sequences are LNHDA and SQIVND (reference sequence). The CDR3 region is CASSAGSGGPSTDTQYF. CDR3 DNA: TGTGCCAGTAGTGCGGGAAGCGGGGGCCCTAGCACAGATACGCAGTATTTT.

CDR3 sequence: CASSELSGGLNEQFF. As DNA, the CDR3 is TGTGCCAGCAGTGAACTCAGCGGGGGGTTGAATGAGCAGTTCTTC. The rearrangement joins TRBV6-1 to TRBJ2-1, with 9 nucleotides matching TRBD2. V gave up 2 bases and J gave up 7 bases; unmatched junction bases: 6. The CDR3 has 15 residues. Germline CDR1 is MNHNS and CDR2 is SASEGT.